This paragraph covers one TCR beta chain sequence. The target antigen is unknown. Here immunoSEQ multiplex PCR was the method, and the copy in TCRdb shows in-frame clones only, minus some. Of around 13,000 clones listed, 90% to 95% are singletons. Time point in this sample: pre-treatment baseline. Disease control meant complete response, partial response or stable disease at 12 weeks. The data belong to a study of blood T cell dynamics during melanoma immunotherapy. The overall study: Patients with metastatic melanoma got pembrolizumab or nivolumab-ipilimumab as first-line care. Points from the study as a whole: Whether repertoire-driving clones were melanoma-specific could not be determined.

J was trimmed by 2 bases and V by 4 bases; bases with no gene match: 11. Germline V CDR1 and CDR2: SGDLS, YYNGEE. The CDR3 extends over 16 amino acids. The chain employs TRBV9 and TRBJ2-7; 8 nucleotides match TRBD2. This specimen was effector memory CD8+ T cells from blood, taken from a patient treated with checkpoint blockade. The TCR sequence derives from a human donor with melanoma. CDR3 DNA: TGTGCCAGCAGCCCCAGCGATAGCGGGGAAGCCTACGAGCAGTACTTC. Residues: CASSPSDSGEAYEQYF.